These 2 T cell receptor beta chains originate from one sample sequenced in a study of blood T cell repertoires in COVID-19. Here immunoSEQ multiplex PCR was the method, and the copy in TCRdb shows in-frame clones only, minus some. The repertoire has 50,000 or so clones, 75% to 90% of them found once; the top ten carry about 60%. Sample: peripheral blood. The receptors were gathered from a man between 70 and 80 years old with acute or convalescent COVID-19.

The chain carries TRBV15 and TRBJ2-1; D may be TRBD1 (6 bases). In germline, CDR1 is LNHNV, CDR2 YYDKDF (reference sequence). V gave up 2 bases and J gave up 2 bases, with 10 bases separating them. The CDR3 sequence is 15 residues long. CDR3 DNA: TGTGCCACCAGCAGACAAAGGGACACCTACAATGAGCAGTTCTTC. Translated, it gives CATSRQRDTYNEQFF.

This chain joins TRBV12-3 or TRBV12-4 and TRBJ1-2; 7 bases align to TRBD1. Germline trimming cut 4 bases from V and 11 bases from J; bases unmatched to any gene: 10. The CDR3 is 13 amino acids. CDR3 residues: CASSWDSLSSYTF. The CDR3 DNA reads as TGTGCCAGCAGTTGGGACAGCCTTTCCTCATACACCTTC.